The 32 T cell receptor beta chains below come from one sample, sequenced in a study of CD8 T cells in Susac syndrome. RNA, at about 0.45 to 1 ug, was reverse transcribed with random hexamers. TCRdb re-called the immunoSEQ multiplex PCR reads through MiXCR, storing one row per CDR3 protein. The table lists roughly 150,000 distinct CDR3 sequences, roughly 95% of them singletons, with roughly 0.15% in the top ten. The sample was CD4+ T cells from PBMCs. The receptors come from a human donor with Susac syndrome.

This clonotype was detected once. V and J are TRBV12-3 or TRBV12-4 and TRBJ1-5; D is uncertain. The V end lost 2 bases, the J end lost 6 bases, and 5 bases lay between the germline ends. The CDR3 is made up of 12 amino acids. CDR3 sequence: CASSLSGQPQHF. The DNA for the CDR3 is TGTGCCAGCAGTTTAAGCGGTCAGCCCCAGCATTTT.

V gene TRBV7-3 combines with J gene TRBJ2-1; D possibly corresponds to TRBD2 (7 bases). Trimming took off 5 bases at V and 12 bases at J, with 14 bases between the two ends. The CDR3 consists of 12 residues. Germline assignment: CDR1 SGHTA and CDR2 FQGTGA. CDR3 coding DNA: TGTGCCAGCAGCCCAAAAGGGGGGGGGCAGTTCTTC. Translated: CASSPKGGGQFF. Based on the CDR3 plus reference TRBV7-3 and TRBJ2-1, the full variable domain is GAGVSQTPSNKVTEKGKYVELRCDPISGHTALYWYRQSLGQGPEFLIYFQGTGAADDSGLPNDRFFAVRPEGSVSTLKIQRTERGDSAVYLCASSPKGGGQFFGPGTRLTVL.

The rearrangement joins TRBV2 to TRBJ2-1; 9 positions match TRBD1. The V and J ends lost 5 bases and 6 bases, in that order; junction bases with no gene match: 8. The CDR3 runs 15 residues. The germline V gene has CDR1 SNHLY and CDR2 FYNNEI. The CDR3 nucleotides read TGTGCCAGCAGTCCGGACAGGGGAAGGTTCAATGAGCAGTTCTTC. Translated: CASSPDRGRFNEQFF.

CDR3 sequence: CASSLQGYYNSPLHF. CDR3 sequence (DNA): TGTGCCAGCAGCTTACAGGGTTACTATAATTCACCCCTCCACTTT. The chain employs TRBV7-6 and TRBJ1-6; maybe TRBD1 (5 bases). The CDR3 is 15 amino acids. CDR1 is SGHVS, CDR2 FNYEAQ, per germline. The V gene lost 2 bases and the J gene lost 3 bases, with 8 bases spanning the gap.

V and J are TRBV5-1 and TRBJ2-7, with a possible D match to TRBD1 (6 bases). CDR1 is SGHRS, CDR2 YFSETQ, per germline. V was pared by 5 bases and J by 0 bases, with 12 bases between. The CDR3 totals 14 residues. CDR3 bases: TGCGCCAGCAGACGGACAGATGCCTCCTACGAGCAGTACTTC. Translation: CASRRTDASYEQYF.

The chain joins TRBV13 to TRBJ2-5; possible D gene TRBD1, 6 bases. CDR3 length: 12 amino acids. Trimming shortened V by 8 bases and J by 4 bases, and 11 bases separated the two germline ends. CDR1 and CDR2 from the germline V gene are PRHDT and FYEKMQ (reference sequence). CDR3: CASGQGLETQYF. The CDR3 nucleotides read TGTGCCAGCGGTCAGGGGTTAGAGACCCAGTACTTC. Complete variable domain (other parts from reference TRBV13 and TRBJ2-5): AAGVIQSPRHLIKEKRETATLKCYPIPRHDTVYWYQQGPGQDPQFLISFYEKMQSDKGSIPDRFSAQQFSDYHSELNMSSLELGDSALYFCASGQGLETQYFGPGTRLLVL.

The chain carries TRBV27 and TRBJ2-7; 8 bases agree with TRBD2. The junction had 9 bases not matched to a gene; V was cut back by 6 bases and J by 2 bases. The germline V gene encodes CDR1 MNHEY and CDR2 SMNVEV (reference sequence). CDR3 length: 15 residues. CDR3 region: CASSPRPGLAYEQYF. DNA for the CDR3: TGTGCCAGCAGCCCCCGCCCGGGACTAGCCTACGAGCAGTACTTC.

This clonotype has more than one count but fewer than ten. J is TRBJ1-2 and V is TRBV6-5; 10 bases map to TRBD1. The ends lost 5 bases at V and 4 bases at J; junction bases unmatched: 4. CDR1 and CDR2 (germline): MNHEY, SVGAGI. CDR3 length: 14 amino acids. The CDR3 spells CASSPRDRGYGYTF. DNA for the CDR3: TGTGCCAGCAGTCCCCGGGACAGGGGCTATGGCTACACCTTC.

The chain carries TRBV6-6 and TRBJ2-3; D ambiguous. The CDR3 is 14 amino acids. CDR1 MNHNY and CDR2 SVGAGI come from the germline V gene (reference sequence). With 4 bases removed from V and 0 bases from J, the gap between germline ends came to 8 bases. CDR3 residues: CASSSIASTDTQYF. CDR3 bases: TGTGCCAGCAGTTCCATAGCAAGCACAGATACGCAGTATTTT.

This rearrangement joins TRBV12-3 or TRBV12-4 to TRBJ2-5; D is unresolved. This CDR3 contains 12 residues. V lost 3 bases and J 6 bases, leaving 8 bases between the germline ends. CDR3 nucleotides: TGTGCCAGCAGTTTTGCCCCGAAGACCCAGTACTTC. As protein: CASSFAPKTQYF.

The chain uses TRBV20-1 and TRBJ2-5; 10 nucleotides line up with TRBD2. Germline CDR1 DFQATT, CDR2 SNEGSKA (reference sequence). The length of the CDR3 is 14 residues. Unmatched junction bases numbered 7, after V lost 5 bases and J lost 4 bases. CDR3 amino acids: CSAAAAGGGETQYF. In nucleotides, the CDR3 is TGCAGTGCTGCCGCAGCGGGGGGGGGAGAGACCCAGTACTTC.

CDR3 sequence (DNA): TGTGCCAGCAGTCCGTCGGCCACCAAACAGGGTCATGACTACGAGCAGTACTTC. Its protein is CASSPSATKQGHDYEQYF. The chain joins TRBV27 to TRBJ2-7; D is possibly TRBD1 (6 bases). CDR1 and CDR2 from the germline V gene are MNHEY and SMNVEV (reference sequence). The CDR3 runs 18 residues. Trimming removed 5 bases at V and 3 bases at J, with 26 bases between.

The chain joins TRBV4-1 to TRBJ2-3; 9 bases match TRBD2. CDR1 and CDR2 from the germline V gene are MGHRA and YSYEKL. V gave up 0 bases and J gave up 2 bases; unmatched junction bases: 6. This CDR3 is 17 amino acids long. CDR3 amino acids: CASSQDWSGGFTDTQYF. CDR3 DNA: TGCGCCAGCAGCCAAGATTGGAGCGGGGGGTTCACAGATACGCAGTATTTT.

J is TRBJ2-5 and V is TRBV27, with D perhaps matching TRBD1 or TRBD2 (5 bases each). CDR1 is MNHEY, CDR2 SMNVEV, per germline (reference sequence). The CDR3 runs to 12 residues. V was cut by 4 bases and J by 7 bases, with 10 bases left in between. The CDR3 nucleotides read TGTGCCAGCAGTTGGGACGGTGGGACCCAGTACTTC. Translation: CASSWDGGTQYF.

This chain links TRBV10-2 with TRBJ1-3, with 8 bases aligning to TRBD1. Germline V gene sequence: CDR1 WSHSY, CDR2 SAAADI. Trimming removed 8 bases from V and 0 bases from J; junction bases left unmatched: 6. This CDR3 spans 15 amino acids. The CDR3 sequence is CASGPTGGSGNTIYF. The CDR3 nucleotides are TGCGCCAGCGGCCCTACAGGGGGCTCTGGAAACACCATATATTTT.

V is TRBV5-6 and J is TRBJ1-2; D might be TRBD1 (5 bases). The CDR3 length is 13 residues. Germline V gene lookup returns CDR1 SGHDT and CDR2 YYEEEE. Trimming shortened V by 7 bases and J by 7 bases, and 17 bases separated the two germline ends. The CDR3 nucleotides read TGTGCCAGCGACACCCCGTGGGGGTCTGGCTACACCTTC. Protein sequence: CASDTPWGSGYTF. The full variable domain, in which reference TRBV5-6 and TRBJ1-2 provide the parts outside the CDR3, is DAGVTQSPTHLIKTRGQQVTLRCSPKSGHDTVSWYQQALGQGPQFIFQYYEEEERQRGNFPDRFSGHQFPNYSSELNVNALLLGDSALYLCASDTPWGSGYTFGSGTRLTVV.

The CDR3, as DNA: TGTGCCAGCAGCCCTATGGTGGGGGGCTTCCAAGAGACCCAGTACTTC. Translated, it gives CASSPMVGGFQETQYF. This chain connects TRBV5-6 to TRBJ2-5; D could derive from TRBD1 or TRBD2 (6 bases each). The CDR3 sequence is 16 residues long. Trimming took off 4 bases at V and 1 base at J, with 17 bases between the two ends. Germline assignment: CDR1 SGHDT and CDR2 YYEEEE.

The CDR3 loop reads CASSLDIAGNTIYF. The CDR3 bases are TGTGCCAGCAGCCTGGACATAGCTGGAAACACCATATATTTT. The chain is built from TRBV3-1 and TRBJ1-3; weak D call: TRBD1 (5 bases). The CDR3 length is 14 residues. Germline values: CDR1 LGHDT, CDR2 YNNKEL (reference sequence). V was trimmed by 4 bases and J by 2 bases, leaving 9 bases between them.

This chain joins TRBV7-8 and TRBJ1-1; 9 nucleotides align to TRBD1. This CDR3 is built from 14 residues. CDR1 and CDR2 from the germline V gene are SGHVS and FQNEAQ. Trimming took 2 bases from V and 8 from J; bases not matched to a gene: 6. The CDR3: CASSLTGTGTEAFF. The CDR3 DNA reads as TGTGCCAGCAGCTTAACCGGGACAGGGACAGAAGCTTTCTTT.

This clonotype was detected only once. The genes are TRBV20-1 and TRBJ1-5, with TRBD1 as a possible D gene (6 bases). With 3 bases removed from V and 5 bases from J, the gap between germline ends came to 14 bases. Germline V gene sequence: CDR1 DFQATT, CDR2 SNEGSKA (reference sequence). This CDR3 region has 14 residues. This CDR3 is CSASLTDSDQPQHF. The CDR3 nucleotides are TGCAGTGCTAGCCTTACGGACAGCGATCAGCCCCAGCATTTT.

The gene calls are TRBV20-1 and TRBJ1-5; 10 bases fit TRBD1. Trimming took 3 bases from V and 6 from J; bases not matched to a gene: 5. The CDR3 is 14 amino acids. Germline-derived CDR1 and CDR2 are DFQATT and SNEGSKA (reference sequence). In DNA form, the CDR3 reads TGCAGTGCTAGTCGACAGGGGGCGATTCAGCCCCAGCATTTT. It encodes CSASRQGAIQPQHF.

The gene calls are TRBV7-9 and TRBJ2-7, with 13 bases matching TRBD2. The germline V gene has CDR1 SEHNR and CDR2 FQNEAQ (reference sequence). The CDR3 is made up of 18 amino acids. With V trimmed by 5 bases and J by 1 base, 11 bases remained unmatched. The CDR3 DNA reads as TGTGCCAGCAGCGTTGGACTAGCGGGGGCGTCATCTTCCTACGAGCAGTACTTC. Its translation is CASSVGLAGASSSYEQYF.

The chain carries TRBV9 and TRBJ2-5, with TRBD2 matching over 8 bases. The CDR3 extends over 16 amino acids. Germline CDR1 SGDLS, CDR2 YYNGEE. The J segment lost 6 bases and the V segment lost 0 bases, leaving 10 bases of the junction unmatched. This chain's CDR3 is CASSVGIRAGDQTQYF. DNA for the CDR3: TGTGCCAGCAGCGTAGGGATTCGAGCGGGGGACCAGACCCAGTACTTC.

The J gene is TRBJ1-5, the V gene TRBV20-1; tentative D call: TRBD1 (5 bases). This CDR3 is built from 14 residues. Trimming stripped 3 bases from V and 2 bases from J, with 11 bases between. Germline CDR1 DFQATT, CDR2 SNEGSKA (reference sequence). The CDR3 region is CSARDTGGNQPQHF. The DNA of the CDR3 is TGCAGTGCTAGGGACACGGGCGGCAATCAGCCCCAGCATTTT.

This chain links TRBV29-1 with TRBJ2-7, with D perhaps matching TRBD1 (6 bases). CDR3 length: 15 residues. Trimming took 6 bases from V and 5 from J, leaving 23 bases between them. CDR1 and CDR2 (germline): SQVTM, ANQGSEA. Written as DNA, the CDR3 is TGCAGCGTCGAAACGCTGGGGGCCGTTGGTGACGAGCAGTACTTC. This gives the protein CSVETLGAVGDEQYF.

The rearrangement uses TRBV6-5 and TRBJ1-5, with 7 bases lining up with TRBD1. Germline V gives CDR1 MNHEY, CDR2 SVGAGI. CDR3 length: 15 residues. V lost 4 bases and J lost 4; bases outside the gene matches: 7. CDR3 sequence reads: CASSSSGGFNQPQHF. The CDR3 DNA is TGTGCCAGCAGTTCTTCAGGGGGATTTAATCAGCCCCAGCATTTT.

The rearrangement uses TRBV28 and TRBJ1-5; D is possibly TRBD1 (5 bases). V shed 10 bases and J shed 6 bases, with 16 bases lying between them. The CDR3 runs to 13 residues. From germline, CDR1 is MDHEN and CDR2 SYDVKM. CDR3 DNA sequence: TGTGCCACCAAGGGACCTACAAGTCAGCCCCAGCATTTT. It specifies CATKGPTSQPQHF.

The sample holds one count of this clonotype. The J gene is TRBJ2-1, the V gene TRBV20-1, with D possibly TRBD1 on 6 matching bases. V was pared by 8 bases and J by 15 bases, with 17 bases between. The CDR3 has 10 residues. Germline V gene data show CDR1 as DFQATT and CDR2 as SNEGSKA (reference sequence). The CDR3 coding sequence is TGCAGTCCCACCCCCGGCAGGGGGTTCTTC. This sequence encodes CSPTPGRGFF.

This chain links TRBV4-3 with TRBJ1-6, with TRBD1 matching over 7 bases. The germline V gene has CDR1 LGHNA and CDR2 YSLEER. This CDR3 is 14 amino acids long. V was clipped by 1 base and J by 9 bases; unmatched bases: 3. The CDR3, as DNA: TGCGCCAGCAGCCAAGTTGGACAGGCTTCACCCCTCCACTTT. Translated: CASSQVGQASPLHF.

The chain couples TRBV3-1 to TRBJ2-5; 8 nucleotides agree with TRBD1. V lost 5 bases, J lost 2 bases, and 7 bases stayed unmatched. This CDR3 has 15 amino acids. Germline loops: CDR1 LGHDT, CDR2 YNNKEL (reference sequence). Written as DNA, the CDR3 is TGTGCCAGCAGCAGCGGACAGGGTCGACAAGAGACCCAGTACTTC. Protein product: CASSSGQGRQETQYF.

The V and J genes are TRBV5-1 and TRBJ2-1; 7 nucleotides line up with TRBD1. CDR3 size: 14 residues. With V trimmed by 7 bases and J by 8 bases, 12 bases remained unmatched. CDR1 is SGHRS and CDR2 is YFSETQ in the germline V gene. CDR3 DNA: TGCGCCAGCCGAATACAGGGGTCTGGCGATGAGCAGTTCTTC. Its protein is CASRIQGSGDEQFF.

This chain connects TRBV9 to TRBJ2-5, with 7 nucleotides matching TRBD2. V trimming: 1 base; J trimming: 4 bases; junction bases outside the gene matches: 10. CDR3 length: 16 amino acids. Germline CDR1 and CDR2: SGDLS and YYNGEE. The CDR3 sequence is CASSVSGLGGPETQYF. The CDR3 bases are TGTGCCAGCAGCGTATCTGGACTAGGAGGGCCAGAGACCCAGTACTTC.